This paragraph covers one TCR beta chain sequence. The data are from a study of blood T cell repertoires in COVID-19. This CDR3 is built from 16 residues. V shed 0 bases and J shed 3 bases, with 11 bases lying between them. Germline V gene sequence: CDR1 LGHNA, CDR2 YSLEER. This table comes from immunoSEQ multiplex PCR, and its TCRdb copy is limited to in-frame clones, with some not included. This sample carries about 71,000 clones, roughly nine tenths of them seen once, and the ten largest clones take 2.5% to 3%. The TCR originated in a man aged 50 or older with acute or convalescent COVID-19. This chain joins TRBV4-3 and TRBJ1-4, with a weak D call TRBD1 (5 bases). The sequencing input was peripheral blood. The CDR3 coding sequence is TGCGCCAGCAGCCAAGATTTGCGGGGGGCTAATGAAAAACTGTTTTTT. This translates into CASSQDLRGANEKLFF.